This T cell receptor (beta chain) was sequenced for a study of T cell responses to AZD1222 COVID-19 vaccine. This table comes from immunoSEQ multiplex PCR, and its TCRdb copy is limited to in-frame clones, with some not included. The profile shows 150,000 to 200,000 clones, about 87% of them singletons. The starting material was peripheral blood, obtained on day 0 of MenACWY control vaccination. The source of this sequence is an adult in good health.

CDR3 coding DNA: TGTGCCAGCAGCTTCAGCGGGGGGCTTAGCACAGATACGCAGTATTTT. Amino acid sequence: CASSFSGGLSTDTQYF. The chain has TRBV9 and TRBJ2-3, with 9 nucleotides matching TRBD2. V gave up 4 bases and J gave up 0 bases; unmatched junction bases: 6. The CDR3 contains 16 residues. Germline V lookup: CDR1 SGDLS, CDR2 YYNGEE.